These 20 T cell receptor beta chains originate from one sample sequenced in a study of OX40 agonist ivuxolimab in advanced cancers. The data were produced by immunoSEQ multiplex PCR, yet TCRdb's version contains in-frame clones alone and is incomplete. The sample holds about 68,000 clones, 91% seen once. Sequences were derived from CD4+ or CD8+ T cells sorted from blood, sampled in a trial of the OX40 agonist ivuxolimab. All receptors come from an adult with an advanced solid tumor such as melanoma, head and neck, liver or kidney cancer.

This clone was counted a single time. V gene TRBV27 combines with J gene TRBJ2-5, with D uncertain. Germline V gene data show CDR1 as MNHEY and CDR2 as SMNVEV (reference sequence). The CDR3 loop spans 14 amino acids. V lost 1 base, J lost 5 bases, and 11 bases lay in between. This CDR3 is CASSLFGTYETQYF. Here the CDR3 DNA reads TGTGCCAGCAGTTTATTTGGAACGTATGAGACCCAGTACTTC.

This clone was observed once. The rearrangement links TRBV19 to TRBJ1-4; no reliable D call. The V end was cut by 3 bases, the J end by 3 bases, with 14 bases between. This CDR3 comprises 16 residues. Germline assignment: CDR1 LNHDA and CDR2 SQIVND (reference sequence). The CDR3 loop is CASSIMGIGANEKLFF. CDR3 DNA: TGTGCCAGTAGTATTATGGGGATCGGAGCTAATGAAAAACTGTTTTTT.

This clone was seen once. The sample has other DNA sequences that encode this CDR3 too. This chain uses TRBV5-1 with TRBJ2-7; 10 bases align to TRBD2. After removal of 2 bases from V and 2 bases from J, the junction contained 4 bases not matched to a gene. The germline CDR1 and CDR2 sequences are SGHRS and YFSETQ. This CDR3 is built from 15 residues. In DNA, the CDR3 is TGCGCCAGCAGCTTAGGAGCGGGAGGGCCCTACGAGCAGTACTTC. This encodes CASSLGAGGPYEQYF.

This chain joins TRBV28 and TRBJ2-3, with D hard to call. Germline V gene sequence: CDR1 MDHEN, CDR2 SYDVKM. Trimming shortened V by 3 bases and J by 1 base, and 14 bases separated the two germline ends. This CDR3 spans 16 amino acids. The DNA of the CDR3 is TGTGCCAGCAGTTTGGTGCGAGGATCGGGCACAGATACGCAGTATTTT. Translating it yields CASSLVRGSGTDTQYF. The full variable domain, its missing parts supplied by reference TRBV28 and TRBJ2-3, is DVKVTQSSRYLVKRTGEKVFLECVQDMDHENMFWYRQDPGLGLRLIYFSYDVKMKEKGDIPEGYSVSREKKERFSLILESASTNQTSMYLCASSLVRGSGTDTQYFGPGTRLTVL.

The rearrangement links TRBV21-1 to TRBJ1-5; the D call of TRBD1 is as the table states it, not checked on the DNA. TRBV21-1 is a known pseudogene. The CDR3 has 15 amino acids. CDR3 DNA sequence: TGTGCCAACTCCCGGGACAGGGGAGGCAATCAGCCCCAGCATTTT. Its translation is CANSRDRGGNQPQHF.

In DNA, the CDR3 is TGTGCCAGTCTGGCGGGAGACCCCTCTGGAAACACCATATATTTT. This sequence encodes CASLAGDPSGNTIYF. The chain employs TRBV6-4 and TRBJ1-3; D remains ambiguous. CDR3 size: 15 residues. V lost 9 bases and J lost 0, with 15 bases in between. Germline lookup yields CDR1 MRHNA and CDR2 SNTAGT.

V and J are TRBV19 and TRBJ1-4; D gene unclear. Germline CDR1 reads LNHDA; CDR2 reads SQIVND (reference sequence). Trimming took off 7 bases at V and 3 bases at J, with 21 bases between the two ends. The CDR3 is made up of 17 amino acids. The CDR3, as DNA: TGTGCCAGTACTCGTCGGGCGACGTTGGAGGCTAATGAAAAACTGTTTTTT. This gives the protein CASTRRATLEANEKLFF.

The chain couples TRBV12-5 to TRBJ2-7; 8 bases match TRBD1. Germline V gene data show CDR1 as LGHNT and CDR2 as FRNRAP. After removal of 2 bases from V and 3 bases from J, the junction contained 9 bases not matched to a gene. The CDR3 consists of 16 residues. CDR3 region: CASGLRTGFSGYEQYF. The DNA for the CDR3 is TGTGCTAGTGGTTTGAGGACAGGGTTTTCGGGCTACGAGCAGTACTTC.

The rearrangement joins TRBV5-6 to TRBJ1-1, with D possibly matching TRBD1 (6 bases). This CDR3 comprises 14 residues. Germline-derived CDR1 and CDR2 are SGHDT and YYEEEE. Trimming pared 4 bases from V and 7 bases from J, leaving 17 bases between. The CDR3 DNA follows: TGTGCCAGCAGCAAGGAAACAGGGTCTGGTGAAGCTTTCTTT. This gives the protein CASSKETGSGEAFF.

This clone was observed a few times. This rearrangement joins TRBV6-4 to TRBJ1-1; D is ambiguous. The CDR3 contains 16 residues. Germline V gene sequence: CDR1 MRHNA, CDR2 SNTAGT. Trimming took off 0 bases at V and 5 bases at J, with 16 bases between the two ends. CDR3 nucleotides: TGTGCCAGCAGTGACTCGAAGCAGAAAGGAGAGACTGAAGCTTTCTTT. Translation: CASSDSKQKGETEAFF.

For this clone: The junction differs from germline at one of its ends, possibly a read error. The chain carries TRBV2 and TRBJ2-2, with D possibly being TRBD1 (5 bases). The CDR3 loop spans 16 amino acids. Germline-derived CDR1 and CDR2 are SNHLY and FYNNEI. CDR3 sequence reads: CASSEGHNVNTGELFF. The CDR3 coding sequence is TGTGCCAGCAGCGAAGGACACAACGTGAACACCGGGGAGCTGTTTTTT. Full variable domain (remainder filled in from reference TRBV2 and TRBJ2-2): EPEVTQTPSHQVTQMGQEVILRCVPISNHLYFYWYRQILGQKVEFLVSFYNNEISEKSEIFDDQFSVERPDGSNFTLKIRSTKLEDSAMYFCASSEGHNVNTGELFFGEGSRLTVL.

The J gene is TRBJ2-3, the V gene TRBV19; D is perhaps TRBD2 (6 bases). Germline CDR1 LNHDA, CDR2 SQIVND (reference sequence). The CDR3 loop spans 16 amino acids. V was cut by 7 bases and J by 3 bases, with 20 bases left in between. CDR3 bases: TGTGCCAGTACCATTTTGTTCGCGGAGGGAACAGATACGCAGTATTTT. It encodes CASTILFAEGTDTQYF.

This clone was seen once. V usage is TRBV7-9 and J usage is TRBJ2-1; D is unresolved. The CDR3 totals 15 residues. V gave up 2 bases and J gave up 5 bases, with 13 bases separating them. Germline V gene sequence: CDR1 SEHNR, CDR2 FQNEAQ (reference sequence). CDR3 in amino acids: CASSLTGQPDNEQFF. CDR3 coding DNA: TGTGCCAGCAGCTTAACGGGTCAGCCGGACAATGAGCAGTTCTTC.

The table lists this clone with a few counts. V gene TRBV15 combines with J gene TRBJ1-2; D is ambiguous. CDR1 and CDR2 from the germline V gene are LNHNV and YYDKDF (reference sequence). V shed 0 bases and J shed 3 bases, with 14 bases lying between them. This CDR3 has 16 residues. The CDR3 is CATSRDYLREHYGYTF. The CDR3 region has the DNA TGTGCCACCAGCAGAGATTATTTAAGAGAGCACTATGGCTACACCTTC.

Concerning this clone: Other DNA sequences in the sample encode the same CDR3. CDR3 region: CASSIGQGKDYEQYF. CDR3 DNA sequence: TGTGCCAGTAGTATAGGCCAGGGAAAAGACTACGAGCAGTACTTC. This chain joins TRBV19 and TRBJ2-7; D is possibly TRBD1 (5 bases). This CDR3 is 15 amino acids long. Trimming took 1 base from V and 3 from J, leaving 13 bases between them. Germline V gene data show CDR1 as LNHDA and CDR2 as SQIVND (reference sequence).

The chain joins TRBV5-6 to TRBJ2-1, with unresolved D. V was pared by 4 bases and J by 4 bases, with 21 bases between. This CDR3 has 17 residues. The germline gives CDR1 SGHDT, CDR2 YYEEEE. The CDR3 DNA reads TGTGCCAGCAGCCAACCGGCTCGCCGGAGTCTTTACAATGAGCAGTTCTTC. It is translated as CASSQPARRSLYNEQFF.

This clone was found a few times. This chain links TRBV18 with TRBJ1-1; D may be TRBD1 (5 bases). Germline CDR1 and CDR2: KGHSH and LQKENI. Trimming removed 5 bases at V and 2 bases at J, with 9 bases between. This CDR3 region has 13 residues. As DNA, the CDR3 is TGTGCCAGCTCAACGACAGTAAACACTGAAGCTTTCTTT. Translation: CASSTTVNTEAFF.

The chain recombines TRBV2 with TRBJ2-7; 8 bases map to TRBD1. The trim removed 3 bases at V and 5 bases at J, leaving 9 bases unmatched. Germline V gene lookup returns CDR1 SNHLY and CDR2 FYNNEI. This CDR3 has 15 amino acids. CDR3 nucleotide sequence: TGTGCCAGCAGTGACCGCGGACAGGGAGTCCACGAGCAGTACTTC. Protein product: CASSDRGQGVHEQYF.

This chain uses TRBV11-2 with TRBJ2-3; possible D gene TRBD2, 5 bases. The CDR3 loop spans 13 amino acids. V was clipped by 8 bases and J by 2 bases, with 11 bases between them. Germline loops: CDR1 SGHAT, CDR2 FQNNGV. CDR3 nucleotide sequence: TGTGCCAGCCGGAGAGGGTCCACAGATACGCAGTATTTT. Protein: CASRRGSTDTQYF.

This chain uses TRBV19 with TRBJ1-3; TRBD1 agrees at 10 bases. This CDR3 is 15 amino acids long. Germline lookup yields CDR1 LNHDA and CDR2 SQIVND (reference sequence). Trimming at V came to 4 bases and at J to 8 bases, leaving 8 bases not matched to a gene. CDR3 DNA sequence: TGTGCCAGTAGTAAAACGGGGACAGGGGTCTACACCATATATTTT. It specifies CASSKTGTGVYTIYF.